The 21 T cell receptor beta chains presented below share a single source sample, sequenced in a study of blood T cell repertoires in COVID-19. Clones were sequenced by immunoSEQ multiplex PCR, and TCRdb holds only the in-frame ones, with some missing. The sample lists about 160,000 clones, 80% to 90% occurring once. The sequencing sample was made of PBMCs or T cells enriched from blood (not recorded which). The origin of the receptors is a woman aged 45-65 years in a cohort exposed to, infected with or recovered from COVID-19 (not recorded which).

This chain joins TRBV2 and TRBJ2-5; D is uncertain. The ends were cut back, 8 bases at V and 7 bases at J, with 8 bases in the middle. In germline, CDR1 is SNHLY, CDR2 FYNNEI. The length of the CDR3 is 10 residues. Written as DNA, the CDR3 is TGTGCCAGCCACCACGGGACCCAGTACTTC. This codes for CASHHGTQYF.

CDR3 sequence reads: CASRPGTGRYNEQFF. The CDR3 DNA reads as TGTGCCAGCAGGCCCGGGACAGGGCGGTACAATGAGCAGTTCTTC. This rearrangement joins TRBV2 to TRBJ2-1; 9 bases map to TRBD1. This CDR3 region has 15 residues. The junction had 7 bases not matched to a gene; V was cut back by 6 bases and J by 4 bases. Looked up from germline, CDR1 is SNHLY and CDR2 is FYNNEI.

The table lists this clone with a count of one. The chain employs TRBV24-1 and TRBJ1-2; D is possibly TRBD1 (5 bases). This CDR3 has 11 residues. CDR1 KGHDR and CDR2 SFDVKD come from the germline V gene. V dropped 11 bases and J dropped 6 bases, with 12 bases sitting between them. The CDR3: CASSGLDGYTF. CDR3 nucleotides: TGTGCCAGCTCAGGGCTCGATGGCTACACCTTC.

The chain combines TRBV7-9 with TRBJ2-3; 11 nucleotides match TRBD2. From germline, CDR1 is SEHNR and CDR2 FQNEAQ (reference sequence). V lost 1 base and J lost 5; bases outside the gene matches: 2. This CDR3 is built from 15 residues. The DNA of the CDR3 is TGTGCCAGCAGCTTAGTAGCGGGGGGGATAGATACGCAGTATTTT. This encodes CASSLVAGGIDTQYF.

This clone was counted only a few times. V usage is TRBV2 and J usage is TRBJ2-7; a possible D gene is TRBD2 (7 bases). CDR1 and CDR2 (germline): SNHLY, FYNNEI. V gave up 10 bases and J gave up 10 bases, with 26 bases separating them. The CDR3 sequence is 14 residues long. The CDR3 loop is CATKTAQSGGEQYF. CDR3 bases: TGTGCCACCAAGACCGCGCAGTCGGGGGGCGAACAGTACTTC. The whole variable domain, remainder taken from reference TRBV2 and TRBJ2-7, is EPEVTQTPSHQVTQMGQEVILRCVPISNHLYFYWYRQILGQKVEFLVSFYNNEISEKSEIFDDQFSVERPDGSNFTLKIRSTKLEDSAMYFCATKTAQSGGEQYFGPGTRLTVT.

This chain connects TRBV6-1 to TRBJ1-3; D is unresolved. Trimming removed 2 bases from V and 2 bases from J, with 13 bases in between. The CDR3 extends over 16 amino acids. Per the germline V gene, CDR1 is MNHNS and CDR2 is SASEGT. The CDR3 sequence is CASSEKVESTGNTIYF. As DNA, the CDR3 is TGTGCCAGCAGTGAAAAAGTAGAGTCCACTGGAAACACCATATATTTT.

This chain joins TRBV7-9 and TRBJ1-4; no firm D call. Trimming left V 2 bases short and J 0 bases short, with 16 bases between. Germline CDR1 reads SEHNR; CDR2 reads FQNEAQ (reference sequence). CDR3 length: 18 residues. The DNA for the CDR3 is TGTGCCAGCAGCTTAACCAGAGGCGGGAGTGCAACTAATGAAAAACTGTTTTTT. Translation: CASSLTRGGSATNEKLFF.

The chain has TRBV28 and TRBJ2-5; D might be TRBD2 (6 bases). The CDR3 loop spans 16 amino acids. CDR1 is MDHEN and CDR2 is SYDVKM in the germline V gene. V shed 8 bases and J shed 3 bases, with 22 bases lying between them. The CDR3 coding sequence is TGTGCCAGCGCTACACCTATGGACTACCCAAAAGAGACCCAGTACTTC. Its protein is CASATPMDYPKETQYF.

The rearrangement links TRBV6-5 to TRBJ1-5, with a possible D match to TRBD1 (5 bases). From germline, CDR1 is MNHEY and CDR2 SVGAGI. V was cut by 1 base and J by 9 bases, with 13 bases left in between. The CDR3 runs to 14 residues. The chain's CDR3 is CASSYFQGGGPQHF. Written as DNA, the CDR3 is TGTGCCAGCAGTTACTTCCAGGGTGGTGGGCCCCAGCATTTT.

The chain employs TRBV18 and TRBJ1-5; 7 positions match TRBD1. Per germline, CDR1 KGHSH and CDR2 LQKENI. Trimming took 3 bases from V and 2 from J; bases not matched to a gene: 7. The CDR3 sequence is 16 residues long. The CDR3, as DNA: TGTGCCAGCTCACCCGCGACAGGGTTTGGCAATCAGCCCCAGCATTTT. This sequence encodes CASSPATGFGNQPQHF.

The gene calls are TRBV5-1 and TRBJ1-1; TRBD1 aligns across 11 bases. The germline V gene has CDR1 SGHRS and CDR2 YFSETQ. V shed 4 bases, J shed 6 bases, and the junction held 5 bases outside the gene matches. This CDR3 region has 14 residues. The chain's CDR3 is CASSIGQGAAEAFF. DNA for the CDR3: TGCGCCAGCAGCATCGGACAGGGGGCCGCTGAAGCTTTCTTT. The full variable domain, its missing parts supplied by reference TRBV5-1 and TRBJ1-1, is KAGVTQTPRYLIKTRGQQVTLSCSPISGHRSVSWYQQTPGQGLQFLFEYFSETQRNKGNFPGRFSGRQFSNSRSEMNVSTLELGDSALYLCASSIGQGAAEAFFGQGTRLTVV.

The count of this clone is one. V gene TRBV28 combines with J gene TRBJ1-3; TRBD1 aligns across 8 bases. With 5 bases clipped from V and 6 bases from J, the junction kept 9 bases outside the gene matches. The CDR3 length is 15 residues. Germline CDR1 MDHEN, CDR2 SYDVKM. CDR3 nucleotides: TGTGCCAGCAGTGAATCGACAGGGGCGGTAAACACCATATATTTT. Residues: CASSESTGAVNTIYF.

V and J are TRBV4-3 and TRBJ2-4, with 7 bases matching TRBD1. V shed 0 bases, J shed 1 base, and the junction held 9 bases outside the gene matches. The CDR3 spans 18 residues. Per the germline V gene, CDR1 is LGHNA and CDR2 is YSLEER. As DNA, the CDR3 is TGCGCCAGCAGCCAAGATCTCCAGGGGGATTGGGCCAAAAACATTCAGTACTTC. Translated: CASSQDLQGDWAKNIQYF.

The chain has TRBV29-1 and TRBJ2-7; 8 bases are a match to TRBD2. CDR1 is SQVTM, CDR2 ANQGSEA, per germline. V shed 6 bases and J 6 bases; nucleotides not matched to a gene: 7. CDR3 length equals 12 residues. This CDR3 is CSVSQREREQYF. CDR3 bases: TGCAGCGTGTCTCAGCGGGAGCGCGAGCAGTACTTC.

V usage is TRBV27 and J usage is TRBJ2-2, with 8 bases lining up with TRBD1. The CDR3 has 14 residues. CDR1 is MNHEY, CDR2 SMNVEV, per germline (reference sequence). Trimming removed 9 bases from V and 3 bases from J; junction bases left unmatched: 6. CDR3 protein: CARGGQEYTGELFF. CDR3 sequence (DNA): TGTGCCAGGGGGGGACAGGAGTACACCGGGGAGCTGTTTTTT.

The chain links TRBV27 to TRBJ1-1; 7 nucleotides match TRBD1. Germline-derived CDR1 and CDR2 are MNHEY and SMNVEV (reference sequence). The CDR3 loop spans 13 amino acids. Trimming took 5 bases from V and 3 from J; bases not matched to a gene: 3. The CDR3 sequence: CASSLGGDTEAFF. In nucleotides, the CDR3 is TGTGCCAGCAGTCTAGGGGGCGACACTGAAGCTTTCTTT.

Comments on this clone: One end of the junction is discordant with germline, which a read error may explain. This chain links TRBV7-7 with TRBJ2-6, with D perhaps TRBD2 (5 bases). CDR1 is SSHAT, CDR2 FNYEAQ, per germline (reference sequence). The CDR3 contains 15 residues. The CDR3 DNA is TGTGCTAGCAGCTCTCGGGACTCTGGGGCCAACGTCCTGACTTTC. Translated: CASSSRDSGANVLTF.

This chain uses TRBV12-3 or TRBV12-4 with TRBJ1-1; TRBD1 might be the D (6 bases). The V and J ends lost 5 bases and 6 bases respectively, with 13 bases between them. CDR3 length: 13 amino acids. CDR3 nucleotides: TGTGCCAGCAGTGTACAGGGCCGGCCTGAAGCTTTCTTT. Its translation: CASSVQGRPEAFF.

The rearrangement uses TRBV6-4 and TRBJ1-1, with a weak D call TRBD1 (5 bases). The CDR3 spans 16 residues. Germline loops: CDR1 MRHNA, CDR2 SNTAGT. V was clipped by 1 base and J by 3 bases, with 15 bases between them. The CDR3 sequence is CASSDLSLWGDTEAFF. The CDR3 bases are TGTGCCAGCAGTGACTTGTCCCTGTGGGGGGACACTGAAGCTTTCTTT.

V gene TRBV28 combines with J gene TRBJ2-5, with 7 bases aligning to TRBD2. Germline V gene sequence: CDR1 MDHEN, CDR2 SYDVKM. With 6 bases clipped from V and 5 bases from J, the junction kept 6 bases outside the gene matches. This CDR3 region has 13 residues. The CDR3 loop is CASRGGGWETQYF. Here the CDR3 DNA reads TGTGCCAGCAGGGGCGGGGGTTGGGAGACCCAGTACTTC.

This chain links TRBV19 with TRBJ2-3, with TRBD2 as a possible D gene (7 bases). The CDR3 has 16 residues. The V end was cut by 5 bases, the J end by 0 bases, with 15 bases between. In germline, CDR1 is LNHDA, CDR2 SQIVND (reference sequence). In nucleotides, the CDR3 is TGTGCCAGTAGTTCTTTGGGGGGGCGTAGCACAGATACGCAGTATTTT. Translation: CASSSLGGRSTDTQYF. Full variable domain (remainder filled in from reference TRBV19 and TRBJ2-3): DGGITQSPKYLFRKEGQNVTLSCEQNLNHDAMYWYRQDPGQGLRLIYYSQIVNDFQKGDIAEGYSVSREKKESFPLTVTSAQKNPTAFYLCASSSLGGRSTDTQYFGPGTRLTVL.